These 25 T cell receptor beta chains came from one sample sequenced in a study of cytomegalovirus exposure and HLA in healthy donors. Primers: 60 Vbeta forward and 13 Jbeta reverse. Clones were sequenced by immunoSEQ multiplex PCR, and TCRdb holds only the in-frame ones, with some missing. The data show fewer than 200,000 clones, around 74% seen once. The specimen sequenced was PBMCs. The receptors come from a female donor in good health and CMV-seronegative.

The chain couples TRBV11-3 to TRBJ2-1; 8 nucleotides agree with TRBD1. Germline lookup yields CDR1 SGHNT and CDR2 YENEEA. J was trimmed by 6 bases and V by 3 bases; bases with no gene match: 4. This CDR3 has 14 residues. The CDR3 here is CASSLGQVGNEQFF. CDR3 DNA sequence: TGTGCCAGCAGCTTGGGACAGGTGGGCAATGAGCAGTTCTTC.

The genes are TRBV6-5 and TRBJ1-2, with D perhaps TRBD1 (6 bases). There are 15 residues in the CDR3. V was pared by 4 bases and J by 1 base, with 13 bases between. CDR1 and CDR2 (germline): MNHEY, SVGAGI. The CDR3 region has the DNA TGTGCCAGCAGTTCTTGGACAGCCCTTAACTATGGCTACACCTTC. Translation gives CASSSWTALNYGYTF.

The chain couples TRBV7-2 to TRBJ2-5; 7 positions match TRBD1. Germline assignment: CDR1 SGHTA and CDR2 FQGNSA. The V and J ends lost 5 bases and 5 bases, in that order; junction bases with no gene match: 8. This CDR3 is built from 14 residues. In nucleotides, the CDR3 is TGTGCCAGCAGCACGCGACAGGGTTCGGAGACCCAGTACTTC. This codes for CASSTRQGSETQYF.

The chain carries TRBV5-1 and TRBJ1-4; D is unresolved. The CDR3 contains 15 residues. Germline lookup yields CDR1 SGHRS and CDR2 YFSETQ. V lost 9 bases, J lost 0 bases, and 15 bases lay in between. The CDR3 nucleotides read TGCGCCAACCTATTCGGTCGTGCAACTAATGAAAAACTGTTTTTT. As protein: CANLFGRATNEKLFF.

This chain connects TRBV6-1 to TRBJ2-2, with D perhaps matching TRBD2 (5 bases). V shed 6 bases and J shed 6 bases, with 17 bases lying between them. In germline, CDR1 is MNHNS, CDR2 SASEGT. This CDR3 is built from 15 residues. The CDR3 bases are TGTGCCAGCAGCCGACGGGGTCCCGGGTCCGGGGAGCTGTTTTTT. This gives the protein CASSRRGPGSGELFF.

CDR3 nucleotide sequence: TGTGCCAGCAGCTTGGAGGTAAAAACTAGCGGGAGTCGGGAGACCCAGTACTTC. Translation gives CASSLEVKTSGSRETQYF. V usage is TRBV5-4 and J usage is TRBJ2-5, with 11 nucleotides matching TRBD2. Germline values: CDR1 SGHNT, CDR2 YYREEE (reference sequence). The CDR3 loop spans 18 amino acids. The V and J ends lost 0 bases and 5 bases, in that order; junction bases with no gene match: 12.

The chain joins TRBV7-9 to TRBJ1-1; 7 bases are a match to TRBD1. Germline CDR1 is SEHNR and CDR2 is FQNEAQ (reference sequence). The CDR3 has 14 amino acids. Trimming took 3 bases from V and 9 from J; bases not matched to a gene: 10. Here the CDR3 reads CASSFTGAPLKAFF. CDR3 bases: TGTGCCAGCAGCTTTACAGGGGCCCCTCTAAAAGCTTTCTTT.

The chain couples TRBV13 to TRBJ2-7, with TRBD2 as a possible D gene (5 bases). The CDR3 sequence is 14 residues long. V lost 4 bases and J lost 5, with 15 bases in between. Per germline, CDR1 PRHDT and CDR2 FYEKMQ (reference sequence). CDR3 coding DNA: TGTGCCAGCAGCTCCCCCGGGCGGCGGGACGAGCAGTACTTC. This encodes CASSSPGRRDEQYF.

The gene calls are TRBV7-3 and TRBJ2-1; D possibly corresponds to TRBD2 (5 bases). This CDR3 has 14 residues. The V end lost 6 bases, the J end lost 4 bases, and 13 bases lay between the germline ends. CDR1 and CDR2 from the germline V gene are SGHTA and FQGTGA. The CDR3 protein is CASSHSGGYNEQFF. CDR3 coding DNA: TGTGCCAGCAGTCACAGTGGCGGGTACAATGAGCAGTTCTTC.

Written as DNA, the CDR3 is TGTGCCAGCAGCTCCCGGGACAGGGGAACCTACGAGCAGTACTTC. It specifies CASSSRDRGTYEQYF. The gene calls are TRBV9 and TRBJ2-7; 10 nucleotides match TRBD1. The CDR3 loop spans 15 amino acids. The J segment lost 2 bases and the V segment lost 4 bases, leaving 6 bases of the junction unmatched. The V gene's germline CDR1 is SGDLS and CDR2 YYNGEE.

The chain joins TRBV4-1 to TRBJ2-3; tentative D call: TRBD2 (5 bases). Per the germline V gene, CDR1 is MGHRA and CDR2 is YSYEKL. The CDR3 has 14 residues. The germline V and J ends were trimmed by 1 base and 5 bases, with 10 bases remaining between them. CDR3 region: CASSQVGKGDTQYF. The CDR3 DNA sequence: TGCGCCAGCAGCCAAGTCGGGAAAGGAGATACGCAGTATTTT.

The chain employs TRBV11-2 and TRBJ1-6; D may be TRBD1 (6 bases). The germline V and J ends were trimmed by 0 bases and 4 bases, with 13 bases remaining between them. The germline V gene has CDR1 SGHAT and CDR2 FQNNGV. This CDR3 spans 17 amino acids. CDR3 nucleotides: TGTGCCAGCAGCTTAGAGCCCCGGACAGCTTATAATTCACCCCTCCACTTT. Its protein is CASSLEPRTAYNSPLHF.

The chain joins TRBV7-3 to TRBJ2-1; no reliable D call. The CDR3 covers 14 residues. With 3 bases removed from V and 7 bases from J, the gap between germline ends came to 13 bases. Germline assignment: CDR1 SGHTA and CDR2 FQGTGA. CDR3 bases: TGTGCCAGCAGCTTGAGGCCCCCAACGAATGAGCAGTTCTTC. Residues: CASSLRPPTNEQFF.

The chain carries TRBV5-1 and TRBJ1-1, with D possibly TRBD1 on 6 matching bases. The CDR3 totals 15 residues. The ends were cut back, 3 bases at V and 3 bases at J, with 15 bases in the middle. Germline V gene data show CDR1 as SGHRS and CDR2 as YFSETQ. The CDR3 DNA reads TGCGCCAGCAGCTACGGGTCAGGGGACCACACTGAAGCTTTCTTT. Protein sequence: CASSYGSGDHTEAFF.

J is TRBJ1-3 and V is TRBV27; no definite D call. V gave up 7 bases and J gave up 7 bases, with 17 bases separating them. CDR3 size: 14 residues. Germline V lookup: CDR1 MNHEY, CDR2 SMNVEV (reference sequence). CDR3 region: CASIPPRFRNTIYF. CDR3 bases: TGTGCCAGCATCCCCCCCAGATTCAGGAACACCATATATTTT.

This clone has only a few counts. V usage is TRBV9 and J usage is TRBJ2-2, with no clear D. CDR1 and CDR2 from the germline V gene are SGDLS and YYNGEE. Trimming stripped 3 bases from V and 0 bases from J, with 9 bases between. The CDR3 is 15 residues long. Written as DNA, the CDR3 is TGTGCCAGCAGCGCCGGTTCTACGAACACCGGGGAGCTGTTTTTT. This encodes CASSAGSTNTGELFF.

V gene TRBV7-9 combines with J gene TRBJ2-7; D possibly corresponds to TRBD2 (5 bases). Germline V gene lookup returns CDR1 SEHNR and CDR2 FQNEAQ (reference sequence). The CDR3 spans 13 residues. V dropped 1 base and J dropped 6 bases, with 10 bases sitting between them. The CDR3 DNA reads as TGTGCCAGCAGCTTAGTCCTACTAGGCGAGCAGTACTTC. Amino acids: CASSLVLLGEQYF.

The V and J genes are TRBV10-1 and TRBJ2-1, with D tentatively TRBD2 (7 bases). Germline loops: CDR1 WNHNN, CDR2 SYGVQD (reference sequence). CDR3 length equals 17 residues. V lost 0 bases and J 5 bases, leaving 17 bases between the germline ends. The CDR3 nucleotides are TGCGCCAGCAGTGAGTCGGGGGGGGGCCGTCGGGACAATGAGCAGTTCTTC. Residues: CASSESGGGRRDNEQFF.

The genes are TRBV27 and TRBJ1-1; no clear D gene. The CDR3 length is 14 residues. The V end lost 6 bases, the J end lost 5 bases, and 16 bases lay between the germline ends. Germline V lookup: CDR1 MNHEY, CDR2 SMNVEV (reference sequence). This chain's CDR3 is CASRVEITLTEAFF. The CDR3 coding sequence is TGTGCCAGCAGAGTAGAGATAACACTAACTGAAGCTTTCTTT.

The chain employs TRBV27 and TRBJ1-5; no firm D call. The V end was cut by 4 bases, the J end by 4 bases, with 5 bases between. The CDR3 sequence is 12 residues long. CDR1 and CDR2 from the germline V gene are MNHEY and SMNVEV (reference sequence). Here the CDR3 reads CASSSPNQPQHF. CDR3 nucleotides: TGTGCCAGCAGTTCCCCAAATCAGCCCCAGCATTTT.

The CDR3 here is CAWRSWDRGDEKLFF. CDR3 DNA: TGTGCCTGGAGGTCCTGGGACAGGGGGGATGAAAAACTGTTTTTT. V is TRBV30 and J is TRBJ1-4; 11 positions match TRBD1. Germline CDR1 GTSNPN, CDR2 SVGIG (reference sequence). V shed 3 bases and J 6 bases; nucleotides not matched to a gene: 6. The CDR3 is 15 amino acids.

The chain uses TRBV9 and TRBJ1-3; no definite D call. Trimming left V 3 bases short and J 0 bases short, with 10 bases between. Germline CDR1 SGDLS, CDR2 YYNGEE. This CDR3 contains 15 residues. CDR3 in amino acids: CASSGGLSSGNTIYF. As DNA, the CDR3 is TGTGCCAGCAGCGGCGGGCTCAGCTCTGGAAACACCATATATTTT.

The J gene is TRBJ2-3, the V gene TRBV5-1, with D uncertain. V shed 5 bases and J shed 6 bases, with 16 bases lying between them. Germline CDR1 reads SGHRS; CDR2 reads YFSETQ. CDR3 size: 14 residues. CDR3 sequence: CASRLLAETDTQYF. CDR3 nucleotide sequence: TGCGCCAGCAGACTGTTAGCCGAAACGGATACGCAGTATTTT.

The chain combines TRBV5-6 with TRBJ1-1, with D tentatively TRBD1 (6 bases). Trimming removed 4 bases from V and 6 bases from J, with 13 bases in between. The CDR3 totals 13 residues. The germline V gene has CDR1 SGHDT and CDR2 YYEEEE. CDR3 coding DNA: TGTGCCAGCAGCCTGGGGGAGGGGGCTGAAGCTTTCTTT. Protein: CASSLGEGAEAFF. The entire variable domain, with the rest obtained from reference TRBV5-6 and TRBJ1-1, is as follows: DAGVTQSPTHLIKTRGQQVTLRCSPKSGHDTVSWYQQALGQGPQFIFQYYEEEERQRGNFPDRFSGHQFPNYSSELNVNALLLGDSALYLCASSLGEGAEAFFGQGTRLTVV.

The V call is TRBV30, the J call TRBJ2-2, with D possibly TRBD1 on 5 matching bases. This CDR3 contains 18 residues. Germline V gives CDR1 GTSNPN, CDR2 SVGIG (reference sequence). The ends were cut back, 1 base at V and 6 bases at J, with 24 bases in the middle. The CDR3 is CAWSGGLLAFGAPGELFF. In DNA form, the CDR3 reads TGTGCCTGGAGTGGTGGTTTGTTGGCGTTTGGGGCCCCCGGGGAGCTGTTTTTT.